The entry that follows covers one T cell receptor (beta chain) sequence. Its antigen is unidentified. CDR3 and TCR beta VDJ profiling relied on a genomic DNA template. TCRdb itself ran the reads through MiXCR, one entry per CDR3 protein. The sample lists approximately 220,000 distinct CDR3 sequences; about half were seen once. The germline gives CDR1 ENHRY, CDR2 SYGVKD. The CDR3 is 14 residues long. Trimming removed 10 bases from V and 5 bases from J; junction bases left unmatched: 9. This sample is drawn from a study of CD8+CD57+ T cells in acquired aplastic anemia. Study background: DNA recovered from sorted CD4+ and CD8+ cells had a mean of about 3 ug.

Patients chosen for sequencing had CD8+CD57+ cells that had expanded, as shown by flow cytometry. Broader study findings: CD8+ Simpson's diversity in patients was not significantly different from that in controls. Sharing between patients and controls was observed for twenty-nine CD8+ CDR3 sequences.

The chain is built from TRBV10-3 and TRBJ1-5; 9 nucleotides agree with TRBD1. The sequenced sample consisted of sorted CD4+, CD8+, or CD8+CD57+ T cells (not recorded which) from PBMCs. This sequence originates from a human donor with aplastic anemia. The CDR3 is CATRDRVGDQPQHF. DNA for the CDR3: TGTGCCACCAGGGACAGGGTTGGAGATCAGCCCCAGCATTTT.